This T cell receptor beta chain was obtained from a study of blood T cell repertoires in COVID-19. Germline trimming cut 9 bases from V and 12 bases from J; bases unmatched to any gene: 9. This CDR3 comprises 11 residues. Germline assignment: CDR1 MGHDK and CDR2 SYGVNS. Clones were sequenced by immunoSEQ multiplex PCR, and TCRdb holds only the in-frame ones, with some missing. There are 260,000 or so clones in the sample; about nine tenths occur only once, and less than 20% lies in the top ten. Donors of Cohort 3 who recovered were those that had two negative PCRs, clearance, or symptom resolution. Material: PBMCs or T cells enriched from blood (not recorded which). The sequence came from a man aged 18 to 30 who had recovered from COVID-19. The chain is built from TRBV25-1 and TRBJ2-3; 7 positions agree with TRBD2. In DNA form, the CDR3 reads TGTGCCAGTCAACGCGGGAGTTCCCAGTATTTT. Protein product: CASQRGSSQYF.